The clone carrying this T cell receptor (beta chain) was seen more than once but under ten times. Its antigen remains unidentified. These data originate in a study of T cell repertoires in cytomegalovirus infection. For the study at large: Both a matching HLA type and CMV infection were indicated by public TCR beta signatures. General study results and limits: Identification of carriers of CMV plus the relevant HLA was performed using cumulative public TCR beta family frequency. In two of eight donors, the top clonotype was HLA-C-restricted CMV-specific.

TCRdb used MiXCR to reprocess the reads, holding one entry per CDR3 protein. The sample holds about 680,000 distinct CDR3 sequences, roughly 24% seen once. The CDR3 has 15 residues. Trimming removed 3 bases from V and 4 bases from J, with 15 bases in between. Germline assignment: CDR1 MDHEN and CDR2 SYDVKM. Sequenced input: CD8+ T cells from PBMCs. The chain links TRBV28 to TRBJ2-5, with TRBD1 as a possible D gene (6 bases). The receptor was isolated from a human donor in good health (CMV status not recorded). Some clones in this sample may be carry-over from other donors' samples. CDR3 nucleotides: TGTGCCAGCAGTTTTGAGGGGGAAATGGGAGAGACCCAGTACTTC. It specifies CASSFEGEMGETQYF.